A selection of T cell receptor beta chains follows, all from one sample in a study of shared clonotypes between healthy human individuals. Only in-frame clones appear in the TCRdb table, and some are missing; sequencing was by immunoSEQ multiplex PCR. The table includes 2.5 million or so clones, approximately 94% detected once. Sequencing was performed on naive CD4+ T cells sorted from blood. Receptors originate from a man between 18 and 29 years old in good health. CDR3s include the opening cysteine and the closing phenylalanine or tryptophan. Fields, in order: CDR3 protein, V gene.

CASSWGYEQYF	TRBV19
CASSIGGQYGYTF	TRBV19
CASSGTEAFF	TRBV28
CASSQDLSLGRPQHF	TRBV4-3
CASSDWTPRSYEQYF	TRBV6-1
CASRNAGPLHF	TRBV6-6
CASSPGTGNIREKLFF	TRBV7-2
CASSRDNYYEQYF	TRBV18
CASSFAGSRSYEQYF	TRBV28
CASSFLWDSLLGPGELFF	TRBV5-1
CAWTARGTGAYEQYF	TRBV30
CASSETGFAYEQYF	TRBV10-2
CAIRAGTGFYGYTF	TRBV10-3
CASSRGAEAFF	TRBV6-5
CAISPGISYNEQFF	TRBV10-3
CASSLGLAGGELFF	TRBV6-5
CASSLDIAGGIGTQYF	TRBV11-2
CASRGSPGYGYTF	TRBV9
CAWNSAAGGRETQYF	TRBV30
CSVQGISTNEKLFF	TRBV29-1
CASSLRGDEAFF	TRBV7-2
CASSQDRYRPQHF	TRBV4-3
CATVRESTDTQYF	TRBV10-3
CASSYSPGQRTGELFF	TRBV6-6
CASSILSRGRTDTQYF	TRBV19
CAWSPDSKAGNTIYF	TRBV30
CASSISQYNEQFF	TRBV19